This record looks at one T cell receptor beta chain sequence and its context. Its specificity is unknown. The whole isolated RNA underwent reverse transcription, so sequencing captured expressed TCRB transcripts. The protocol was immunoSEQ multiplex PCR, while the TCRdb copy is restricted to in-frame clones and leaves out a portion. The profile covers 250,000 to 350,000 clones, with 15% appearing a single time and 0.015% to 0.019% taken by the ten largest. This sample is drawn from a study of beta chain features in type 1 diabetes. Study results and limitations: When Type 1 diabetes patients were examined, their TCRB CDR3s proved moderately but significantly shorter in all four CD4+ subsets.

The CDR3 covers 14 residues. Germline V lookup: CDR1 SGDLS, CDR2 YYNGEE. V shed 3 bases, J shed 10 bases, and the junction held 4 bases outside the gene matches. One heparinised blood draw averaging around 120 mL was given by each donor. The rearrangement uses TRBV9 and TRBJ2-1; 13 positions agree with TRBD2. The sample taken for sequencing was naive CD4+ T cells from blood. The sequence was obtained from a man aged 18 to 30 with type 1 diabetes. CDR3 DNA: TGTGCCAGCAGCGACCGACTAGCGGGGGGAGAGCAGTTCTTC. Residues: CASSDRLAGGEQFF.